The present TCR beta chain was sequenced within a study of response to subunit inactivated influenza vaccine. Study findings and constraints: Authors suggested few new T cells are recruited by each seasonal influenza vaccination.

The germline V gene has CDR1 MNHNY and CDR2 SVGAGI (reference sequence). CDR3 length: 12 residues. Trimming pared 4 bases from V and 6 bases from J, leaving 9 bases between. TCRdb independently ran MiXCR on the RT-PCR reads; one entry per CDR3 protein. Of around 760,000 distinct CDR3 sequences listed, approximately 14% are singletons. As concerns this clonotype: What it recognizes is unknown.

This sequence joins TRBV6-6 and TRBJ1-2; D gene ambiguous. This receptor was identified in a man aged 50 or older who received an inactivated influenza vaccine. The source was PBMCs from blood, collected 14 to 15 days before vaccination. The chain's CDR3 is CASSFRQNGYTF. CDR3 in DNA: TGTGCCAGCAGTTTTCGGCAGAATGGCTACACCTTC.